These T cell receptor beta chains were read from a single sample in a study of graft-versus-host responses after intestinal transplantation. The data were produced by immunoSEQ multiplex PCR, yet TCRdb's version contains in-frame clones alone and is incomplete. There are about 120,000 clones in the sample; about 95% occur only once, and more than 2.5% lies in the top ten. For these receptors, no antigen is known. The sample consisted of unstimulated CD8+ T cells sorted from spleen or lymph node cells, taken before intestinal transplant. Receptors were obtained from a human donor who received an intestinal transplant. Both conserved end residues are part of each CDR3. The D gene is left open where the match is weak. The size of a clone is reported for some rows only, either as once, few or many, or as a class for expanded clones.

j_call v_call d_call clone_size cdr3_nt cdr3_aa
TRBJ2-5 TRBV7-3 NA once TGTGCCAGCAGCTTAGTAGGACAGTCCCAAGAGACCCAGTACTTC CASSLVGQSQETQYF
TRBJ2-1 TRBV19 NA NA TGTGCCAGTAGTACTGCGGTACTATACAATGAGCAGTTCTTC CASSTAVLYNEQFF
TRBJ2-7 TRBV4-1 TRBD1 NA TGCGCCAGCAGCCAGATAGTGACAGGGGATTCCTACGAGCAGTACTTC CASSQIVTGDSYEQYF
TRBJ2-5 TRBV7-9 NA NA TGTGCCAGCAGCCTTAGCGGAGAAGAGACCCAGTACTTC CASSLSGEETQYF
TRBJ1-2 TRBV28 NA NA TGTGCCAGCAGTATCCCAGAGGCGGATCCCATTAACTATGGCTACACCTTC CASSIPEADPINYGYTF
TRBJ2-7 TRBV28 TRBD1 NA TGTGCCAGCAGTTATAACAGGGGCGGGTACGAGCAGTACTTC CASSYNRGGYEQYF
TRBJ2-3 TRBV9 TRBD2 NA TGTGCCAGCAGCCCAGCCCCTACCCTAGCGGGGTCCACAGATACGCAGTATTTT CASSPAPTLAGSTDTQYF
TRBJ2-1 TRBV7-9 NA NA TGTGCCAGCAGCTATGGGACCGCTAGCTCCTACAATGAGCAGTTCTTC CASSYGTASSYNEQFF
TRBJ1-2 TRBV1 NA NA TGCACCAGCAGCCAAGAACTTTTGGCGGAGATGACTAACTATGGCTACACCTTC CTSSQELLAEMTNYGYTF
TRBJ2-3 TRBV27 TRBD2 NA TGTGCCAGCAGTGCCCAGTGGAGCGGGAGGGCCGGAGATACGCAGTATTTT CASSAQWSGRAGDTQYF
TRBJ2-7 TRBV28 NA NA TGTGCCAGCACCTTGGCGGGGCCCTACGAGCAGTACTTC CASTLAGPYEQYF
TRBJ2-7 TRBV28 NA NA TGTGCCAGCAGTCCCCCAGACAGCTCCTACGAGCAGTACTTC CASSPPDSSYEQYF
TRBJ2-7 TRBV7-2 NA once TGTGCCAGCAGCTTAGGAGGGCAGGGTACCCTACTTTCCTACGAGCAGTACTTC CASSLGGQGTLLSYEQYF
TRBJ1-1 TRBV2 NA NA TGTGCCAGCAGCCACAGGTTCGAAGCTTTCTTT CASSHRFEAFF
TRBJ2-4 TRBV28 NA NA TGTGCCAGCAGTCCTCTATTCCGGGTCCCTCTTGCCAAAAACATTCAGTACTTC CASSPLFRVPLAKNIQYF
TRBJ1-4 TRBV28 TRBD1 NA TGTGCCAGCACCTCGACAGGGGCCCCAACTAATGAAAAACTGTTTTTT CASTSTGAPTNEKLFF
TRBJ1-5 TRBV7-9 NA NA TGTGCCAGCAGTTCGGGACAACATAGCAATCAGCCCCAGCATTTT CASSSGQHSNQPQHF
TRBJ1-6 TRBV2 TRBD1 once TGTGCCAGCAGTACACGACAGGGGTATAATTCACCCCTCCACTTT CASSTRQGYNSPLHF
TRBJ2-1 TRBV4-3 TRBD2 NA TGCGCCAGCAGCCAAGATCTTGGACTAGCGGGAGATGAGCAGTTCTTC CASSQDLGLAGDEQFF
TRBJ2-7 TRBV10-2 NA NA TGCGCCAGCAGTGTAGGGACTGGGGCCTACGAGCAGTACTTC CASSVGTGAYEQYF
TRBJ1-3 TRBV2 NA NA TGTGCCAGCAGTGAATGGGGCTCTGGAAACACCATATATTTT CASSEWGSGNTIYF
TRBJ2-7 TRBV28 TRBD2 NA TGTGCCAGCGCGTACGGGCTAGCGGCCTACGAGCAGTACTTC CASAYGLAAYEQYF
TRBJ1-5 TRBV7-9 NA NA TGTGCCAGCAGCTTAGGAATCGTACATCAGCCCCAGCATTTT CASSLGIVHQPQHF
TRBJ2-1 TRBV5-4 TRBD2 NA TGTGCCAGCAGCGCCCGACTAGCGGGAGTTTACAATGAGCAGTTCTTC CASSARLAGVYNEQFF
TRBJ1-2 TRBV29-1 NA once TGCAGCGTTACAGGGACGGTAGGCTATGGCTACACCTTC CSVTGTVGYGYTF
TRBJ2-7 TRBV5-4 TRBD1 NA TGTGCCAGCAGCTTACCGGGACAGGGAGAAAACGAGCAGTACTTC CASSLPGQGENEQYF